This TCR beta chain stems from a study of post-analysis software for immune sequencing data. The V end was cut by 9 bases, the J end by 2 bases, with 17 bases between. The CDR3 is 14 residues long. General study results and limits: TRBV5-6, TRBV5-1 and TRBV20-1 belonged to a set of roughly five TRBV segments that were more frequent in patients than controls. Significantly decreased normalized Chao1 diversity was recorded for multiple sclerosis patients relative to controls.

Included in the TCR beta cDNA libraries were unique molecular identifiers. One entry per CDR3 protein results from TCRdb running MiXCR on the PCR reads. Found here are about 560,000 distinct CDR3 sequences, 44% of them singletons; the top ten hold under 2%. On this clonotype: Its antigen is as yet unknown.

The sequencing input was blood. This chain joins TRBV12-3 or TRBV12-4 and TRBJ2-7, with D hard to call. The sequence was obtained from a girl aged 5-17 years with multiple sclerosis. CDR3 loop: CASLSGQDPYEQYF. The CDR3 nucleotides read TGTGCCAGTCTCTCGGGTCAGGACCCCTACGAGCAGTACTTC.